The clone carrying this T cell receptor (beta chain) showed up many times. This specimen comes from a study of T cells in Graves' hyperthyroidism and ophthalmopathy. Using RNA transcripts as the source, TCR beta CDR3 regions were amplified. In the first-round RT-PCR of the TCR CDR3, the HTBI primer set was used. TCRdb recomputed calls from the multiplex PCR reads with MiXCR, one row per CDR3 protein. The data hold approximately 590,000 distinct CDR3 sequences, with around 45% observed a single time. Trimming removed 4 bases from V and 6 bases from J, with 10 bases in between. CDR1 SNHLY and CDR2 FYNNEI come from the germline V gene. This CDR3 contains 12 residues.

This clonotype was obtained from a woman in her late teens or twenties with Graves' hyperthyroidism. The V and J genes are TRBV2 and TRBJ2-7; D is perhaps TRBD2 (6 bases). The sequenced sample consisted of peripheral blood or thyroid tissue (not recorded which). This chain's CDR3 is CASSGDGGEQYF. The CDR3 nucleotides are TGTGCCAGCAGTGGGGACGGGGGCGAGCAGTACTTC. Full variable domain (outside the CDR3, taken from reference TRBV2 and TRBJ2-7): EPEVTQTPSHQVTQMGQEVILRCVPISNHLYFYWYRQILGQKVEFLVSFYNNEISEKSEIFDDQFSVERPDGSNFTLKIRSTKLEDSAMYFCASSGDGGEQYFGPGTRLTVT.